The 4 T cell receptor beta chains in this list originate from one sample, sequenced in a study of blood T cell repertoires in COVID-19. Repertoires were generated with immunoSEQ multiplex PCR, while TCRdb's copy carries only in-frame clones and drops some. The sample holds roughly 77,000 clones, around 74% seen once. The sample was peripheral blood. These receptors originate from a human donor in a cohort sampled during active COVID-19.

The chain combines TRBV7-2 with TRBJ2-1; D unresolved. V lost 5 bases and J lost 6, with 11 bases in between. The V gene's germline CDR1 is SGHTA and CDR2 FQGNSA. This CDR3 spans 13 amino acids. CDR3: CASSRPTSNEQFF. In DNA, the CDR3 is TGTGCCAGCAGCCGCCCCACCAGCAATGAGCAGTTCTTC.

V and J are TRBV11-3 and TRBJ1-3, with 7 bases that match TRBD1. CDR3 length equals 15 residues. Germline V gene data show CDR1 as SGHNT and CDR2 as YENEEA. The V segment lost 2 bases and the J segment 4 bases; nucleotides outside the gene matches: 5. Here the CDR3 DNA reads TGTGCCAGCAGCTTACCCGGACAGGTCGGAAACACCATATATTTT. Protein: CASSLPGQVGNTIYF.

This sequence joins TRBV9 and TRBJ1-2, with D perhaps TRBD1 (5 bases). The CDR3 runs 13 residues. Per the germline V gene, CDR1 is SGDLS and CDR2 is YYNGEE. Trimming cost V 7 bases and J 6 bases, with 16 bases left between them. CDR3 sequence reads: CASRGGGENGYTF. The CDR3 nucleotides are TGTGCCAGCCGCGGAGGAGGGGAAAATGGCTACACCTTC.

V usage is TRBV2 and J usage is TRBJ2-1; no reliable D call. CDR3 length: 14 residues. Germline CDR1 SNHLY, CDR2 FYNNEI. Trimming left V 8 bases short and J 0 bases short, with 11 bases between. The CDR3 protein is CASQRGSSYNEQFF. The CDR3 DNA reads TGTGCCAGCCAGCGTGGCAGCTCCTACAATGAGCAGTTCTTC. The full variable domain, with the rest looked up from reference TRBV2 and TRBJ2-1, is EPEVTQTPSHQVTQMGQEVILRCVPISNHLYFYWYRQILGQKVEFLVSFYNNEISEKSEIFDDQFSVERPDGSNFTLKIRSTKLEDSAMYFCASQRGSSYNEQFFGPGTRLTVL.